Below are 11 T cell receptor beta chains sequenced from a single sample in a study of metastatic and nonmetastatic thyroid tumors. TCRdb re-clonotyped the PCR reads through MiXCR. The sample includes 25,000 to 35,000 clones, more than 3.5% of them seen just once. None of the patients had undergone any treatment ahead of thyroid surgery. Sequenced sample: blood. All receptors derive from a female donor with papillary thyroid cancer or a benign thyroid nodule (not recorded which). Some clones in this sample may be carry-over from other donors' samples.

Many counts were recorded for this clone. V is TRBV6-1 and J is TRBJ1-5, with D possibly matching TRBD1 (6 bases). CDR3 length: 14 amino acids. The V end was cut by 6 bases, the J end by 5 bases, with 14 bases between. Germline values: CDR1 MNHNS, CDR2 SASEGT. CDR3 in amino acids: CASSQQGSDQPQHF. CDR3 in DNA: TGTGCCAGCAGCCAACAGGGAAGCGATCAGCCCCAGCATTTT.

The gene calls are TRBV7-9 and TRBJ2-5; 9 bases match TRBD1. V lost 5 bases to trimming and J lost 5 bases; unmatched junction nucleotides: 12. This CDR3 contains 16 residues. Germline V gives CDR1 SEHNR, CDR2 FQNEAQ (reference sequence). The CDR3 loop reads CASSRNTGGRGETQYF. DNA of the CDR3: TGTGCCAGCAGCCGAAACACAGGGGGCAGAGGGGAGACCCAGTACTTC.

The chain recombines TRBV6-1 with TRBJ2-3, with TRBD1 matching 8 bases. This CDR3 is built from 12 residues. Unmatched junction bases numbered 1, after V lost 7 bases and J lost 4 bases. Germline assignment: CDR1 MNHNS and CDR2 SASEGT. This CDR3 reads CASTGQADTQYF. The CDR3 nucleotides read TGTGCCAGCACGGGACAGGCAGATACGCAGTATTTT.

In its sample, this clone was seen many times. V is TRBV9 and J is TRBJ2-2; a weak D match, TRBD2 (5 bases). CDR1 and CDR2 from the germline V gene are SGDLS and YYNGEE. The CDR3 runs 16 residues. Trimming cost V 0 bases and J 0 bases, with 9 bases left between them. The CDR3 is CASSVGAEANTGELFF. In nucleotides, the CDR3 is TGTGCCAGCAGCGTAGGGGCGGAGGCGAACACCGGGGAGCTGTTTTTT.

This clone has at least ten counts. The chain links TRBV28 to TRBJ2-5, with TRBD1 as a possible D gene (5 bases). Trimming cost V 6 bases and J 9 bases, with 14 bases left between them. This CDR3 has 12 residues. Germline CDR1 reads MDHEN; CDR2 reads SYDVKM. CDR3 loop: CASSDDSRAQYF. The CDR3 nucleotides read TGTGCCAGCAGCGATGACAGTCGGGCCCAGTACTTC.

By share, this clone counts as medium-sized. The chain couples TRBV28 to TRBJ1-2, with a possible D match to TRBD1 (5 bases). The V gene lost 7 bases and the J gene lost 6 bases, with 12 bases spanning the gap. The CDR3 spans 12 residues. Germline V gene data show CDR1 as MDHEN and CDR2 as SYDVKM. The CDR3 here is CASTGLKDGYTF. As DNA, the CDR3 is TGTGCCAGCACAGGGTTAAAGGATGGCTACACCTTC.

This clone was counted at least ten times. The chain joins TRBV6-1 to TRBJ1-3; the D is unclear. CDR1 MNHNS and CDR2 SASEGT come from the germline V gene. The CDR3 is 14 amino acids. With 9 bases removed from V and 0 bases from J, the gap between germline ends came to 12 bases. The CDR3 here is CASRLQSSGNTIYF. The DNA of the CDR3 is TGTGCCAGTCGACTTCAGAGCTCTGGAAACACCATATATTTT.

This clone was recorded a few times. This rearrangement joins TRBV5-1 to TRBJ1-2; unclear D gene. The length of the CDR3 is 15 residues. The germline gives CDR1 SGHRS, CDR2 YFSETQ. V was shortened by 0 bases and J by 1 base, with 10 bases between the two germline ends. CDR3 nucleotide sequence: TGCGCCAGCAGCTTGGACACGGATTTTAACTATGGCTACACCTTC. Protein sequence: CASSLDTDFNYGYTF.

Many counts were recorded for this clone. The J gene is TRBJ2-1, the V gene TRBV9; 10 nucleotides line up with TRBD2. Trimming removed 3 bases from V and 3 bases from J; junction bases left unmatched: 6. The germline CDR1 and CDR2 sequences are SGDLS and YYNGEE. This CDR3 has 16 residues. CDR3 sequence: CASSAVGLANYNEQFF. The CDR3 coding sequence is TGTGCCAGCAGCGCGGTGGGACTAGCGAACTACAATGAGCAGTTCTTC.

This clone appeared a few times. The gene calls are TRBV6-2 or TRBV6-3 and TRBJ1-6; 7 nucleotides agree with TRBD1. J lost 7 bases, V lost 4 bases, and 7 bases had no gene match. Germline V gene sequence: CDR1 MNHEY, CDR2 SVGEGT. The CDR3 is 15 amino acids. The CDR3 DNA follows: TGTGCCAGCAGTTTCGAACAGGGGAGAAATTCACCCCTCCACTTT. Its protein is CASSFEQGRNSPLHF.

This clone was recorded many times. The V call is TRBV9, the J call TRBJ2-5; tentatively, D is TRBD1 (5 bases). CDR3 length: 15 amino acids. The V and J ends lost 3 bases and 5 bases respectively, with 17 bases between them. Germline-derived CDR1 and CDR2 are SGDLS and YYNGEE. This CDR3 reads CASSATGAVGETQYF. In nucleotides, the CDR3 is TGTGCCAGCAGCGCGACTGGGGCGGTGGGCGAGACCCAGTACTTC.